The clone carrying this TCR beta chain was counted once. Its antigen remains unidentified. Method: immunoSEQ multiplex PCR; TCRdb's copy keeps in-frame clones and lacks some. The sample records some 170,000 clones, roughly nine tenths being singletons. The sample comes from a study of cytomegalovirus exposure and HLA in healthy donors. Across the whole study: A later analysis reported the same platform for the 90 to 150 validation repertoires and the roughly 700 first-cohort repertoires.

Study findings and constraints: Clusters of TCRs from the first cohort tended to co-occur in the roughly 120 validation repertoires (as a later analysis found). Testing in vitro showed a few CMV-associated chains specific for CMV antigens. The authors listed around 150 TCR beta chains as cytomegalovirus-associated.

The sequenced sample was PBMCs. This receptor was obtained from a woman in her thirties in good health and CMV-seronegative.

The CDR3 spells CASSPREGRSYEQYF. CDR3 nucleotides: TGTGCCAGCAGCCCCAGGGAGGGGCGGTCCTACGAGCAGTACTTC. This chain uses TRBV9 with TRBJ2-7; 7 positions agree with TRBD2. Germline V gene data show CDR1 as SGDLS and CDR2 as YYNGEE. This CDR3 comprises 15 residues. V shed 4 bases, J shed 1 base, and the junction held 8 bases outside the gene matches.